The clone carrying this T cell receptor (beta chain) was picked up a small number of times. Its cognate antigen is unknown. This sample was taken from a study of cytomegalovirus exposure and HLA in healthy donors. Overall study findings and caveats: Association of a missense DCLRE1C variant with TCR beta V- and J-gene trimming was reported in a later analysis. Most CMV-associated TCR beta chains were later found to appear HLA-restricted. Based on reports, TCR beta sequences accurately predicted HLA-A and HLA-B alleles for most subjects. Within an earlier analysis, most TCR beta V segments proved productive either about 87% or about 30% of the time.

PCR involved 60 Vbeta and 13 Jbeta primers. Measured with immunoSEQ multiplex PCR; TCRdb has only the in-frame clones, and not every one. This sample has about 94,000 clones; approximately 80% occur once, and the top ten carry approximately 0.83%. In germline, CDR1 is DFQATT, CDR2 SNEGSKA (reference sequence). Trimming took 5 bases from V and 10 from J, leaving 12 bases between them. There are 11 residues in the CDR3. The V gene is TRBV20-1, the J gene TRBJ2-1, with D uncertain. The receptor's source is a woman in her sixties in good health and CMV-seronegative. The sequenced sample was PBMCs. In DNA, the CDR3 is TGCAGTGCTGCAGTTGGTAACGAGCAGTTCTTC. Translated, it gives CSAAVGNEQFF.